The rows below give T cell receptor beta chains drawn from one sample of a study of blood T cell repertoires in COVID-19. The repertoire was sequenced with immunoSEQ multiplex PCR; TCRdb's copy has only in-frame clones and lacks some. The repertoire holds under 250,000 clones, with 80% as singletons. The sequenced sample consisted of peripheral blood. Receptor source: a woman in her 70s with acute or convalescent COVID-19. CDR3s include the opening cysteine and the closing phenylalanine or tryptophan. The D gene is left open where the match is weak. Rows may omit the clone size; those that give it use once, few, many or a size class.

d_call j_call v_call clone_size cdr3_nt cdr3_aa
TRBD1 TRBJ2-5 TRBV10-3 NA TGTGCCATCAGTGACCCTGTCGGACAGGGGGCCTTCGAGACCCAGTACTTC CAISDPVGQGAFETQYF
NA TRBJ2-5 TRBV13 NA TGTGCCAGCAGCTTAGCTGTCTCTGGGCAGGGAGGAAAGACCCAGTACTTC CASSLAVSGQGGKTQYF
NA TRBJ2-1 TRBV7-3 NA TGTGCCAGCAGCAACGGCGGTGAGCAGTTCTTC CASSNGGEQFF
NA TRBJ2-1 TRBV19 few TGTGCCAGTAGTAGCGGGCCCGTCTCCTACAATGAGCAGTTCTTC CASSSGPVSYNEQFF
NA TRBJ1-1 TRBV5-1 once TGCGCCAGCAGACGTACCCTCGGGGGGTTGAACACTGAAGCTTTCTTT CASRRTLGGLNTEAFF
TRBD1 TRBJ1-1 TRBV6-5 NA TGTGCCAGCAGTCTTCGTACAGGGGGTACTGAAGCTTTCTTT CASSLRTGGTEAFF
TRBD2 TRBJ2-7 TRBV7-2 NA TGTGCCAGCAGCCCCGCGACTAGCGGGGGGGTCTACGAGCAGTACTTC CASSPATSGGVYEQYF
NA TRBJ2-1 TRBV25-1 NA TGTGCCAGCTTGAATGGGGGGGGCATGTACAATGAGCAGTTCTTC CASLNGGGMYNEQFF
NA TRBJ2-1 TRBV4-3 NA TGCGCCAGCAGCCAAGTAAGGGGTAGGGCCTACAATGAGCAGTTCTTC CASSQVRGRAYNEQFF
TRBD2 TRBJ2-1 TRBV2 NA TGTGCCAGCAGCAAACTAGCGGGGGGGCCAAGTGAGCAGTTCTTC CASSKLAGGPSEQFF
NA TRBJ1-4 TRBV3-1/TRBV3-2 NA TGTGCCAGCAGCCAACTTTCGACAGGTTCTAATGAAAAACTGTTTTTT CASSQLSTGSNEKLFF
TRBD1 TRBJ2-4 TRBV12-5 NA TGTGCTAGTGGTTTGGTACGAGACAGGGTAGCCAAAAACATTCAGTACTTC CASGLVRDRVAKNIQYF
TRBD2 TRBJ2-5 TRBV6-2/TRBV6-3 NA TGTGCCAGCAGTTACTCCGAGCGGGGGCAAGAGACCCAGTACTTC CASSYSERGQETQYF
NA TRBJ2-7 TRBV11-2 few TGTGCCAGCAGCTTAGGTACCGGGACACCCGAGCAGTACTTC CASSLGTGTPEQYF
NA TRBJ2-4 TRBV10-3 NA TGTGCCATCAGTGAGGGGATTGGGGGCCCTGTTAAAAACATTCAGTACTTC CAISEGIGGPVKNIQYF
TRBD2 TRBJ2-3 TRBV20-1 NA TGCAGTGCTAGTGTACCTAGCGGGGGGTCGTTGGGGACGCAGTATTTT CSASVPSGGSLGTQYF
NA TRBJ2-3 TRBV18 NA TGTGCCAGCTCACCGGCCGTGGAAAGAGGAGATACGCAGTATTTT CASSPAVERGDTQYF
TRBD1 TRBJ1-1 TRBV2 once TGTGCCAGCCGTGGTCAGGGGGCAGTCACTGAAGCTTTCTTT CASRGQGAVTEAFF
TRBD1 TRBJ1-1 TRBV19 NA TGTGCCAGTAGTATAGAATCCGGGACAGGGGGCAAAGAGAACACTGAAGCTTTCTTT CASSIESGTGGKENTEAFF
NA TRBJ2-3 TRBV10-1 NA TGCGCCAGCAGCTTAAGGAGCGCAGATACGCAGTATTTT CASSLRSADTQYF
NA TRBJ2-3 TRBV7-2 NA TGTGCCAGCAGCAGAATTGGGACTAGCACAGATACGCAGTATTTT CASSRIGTSTDTQYF
NA TRBJ1-6 TRBV6-1 NA TGTGCCAGCAGTGATTGGAGGATTCAAAATTCACCCCTCCACTTT CASSDWRIQNSPLHF
NA TRBJ2-1 TRBV11-1 once TGTGCCAGCAGGGGGGGGGACACGAACAATGAGCAGTTCTTC CASRGGDTNNEQFF
TRBD2 TRBJ2-5 TRBV6-1 NA TGTGCCAGCAGTGAAGGGACTAGCGGTCCAAGAGGAGAGACCCAGTACTTC CASSEGTSGPRGETQYF
NA TRBJ2-1 TRBV7-5 NA TGTGTCAGAAGACCGGACTCGCACCCCTCTACCTACAATGAGCAGTTCTTC CVRRPDSHPSTYNEQFF
NA TRBJ2-5 TRBV2 NA TGTGCCAGCACGAAGTCACAAACGGAGACCCAGTACTTC CASTKSQTETQYF
NA TRBJ2-7 TRBV7-2 NA TGTGCCAGCAGCTTAGGGGGAGCAGCCCGCGTCGAGCAGTACTTC CASSLGGAARVEQYF
TRBD1 TRBJ1-1 TRBV19 NA TGTGCCAGTATTGAGGGGGCCTTTGGGACTGAAGCTTTCTTT CASIEGAFGTEAFF
TRBD1 TRBJ1-5 TRBV20-1 NA TGCAGTGCTAGTGACAGGGATCAGCCCCAGCATTTT CSASDRDQPQHF
NA TRBJ2-5 TRBV29-1 NA TGCAGCGTTGTGAACAGCCCGGGGGTGGCCCAGTACTTC CSVVNSPGVAQYF
NA TRBJ2-5 TRBV10-2 NA TGCGCCAGCAGTGATTCGGGGGAGACCCAGTACTTC CASSDSGETQYF